These 32 T cell receptor beta chains were sequenced from one sample in a study of shared clonotypes between healthy human individuals. Terminally differentiated effector memory CD45RA+ cells were excluded from the naive CD8 cells, which were CD45RO-negative and positively selected for CCR7. Generated by immunoSEQ multiplex PCR, the TCRdb table keeps only in-frame clones and is missing some. The data contain some 2,100,000 clones, 85% to 95% of them singletons. The sample consisted of naive CD8+ T cells from PBMCs. These receptors were collected from a man in his late teens or twenties in good health. Some clones in this sample may be carry-over from other donors' samples.

The chain joins TRBV30 to TRBJ2-7; D not certain. The germline V and J ends were trimmed by 2 bases and 6 bases, with 11 bases remaining between them. The CDR3 has 12 amino acids. Per germline, CDR1 GTSNPN and CDR2 SVGIG (reference sequence). The CDR3 is CAWSPAFREQYF. The CDR3, as DNA: TGTGCCTGGAGTCCCGCCTTTCGCGAGCAGTACTTC. The full variable domain, rest sourced from reference TRBV30 and TRBJ2-7, is SQTIHQWPATLVQPVGSPLSLECTVEGTSNPNLYWYRQAAGRGLQLLFYSVGIGQISSEVPQNLSASRPQDRQFILSSKKLLLSDSGFYLCAWSPAFREQYFGPGTRLTVT.

This chain uses TRBV28 with TRBJ1-5; weak D call: TRBD1 (5 bases). V lost 11 bases to trimming and J lost 4 bases, with 12 bases between them. This CDR3 is 12 amino acids long. Germline loops: CDR1 MDHEN, CDR2 SYDVKM. CDR3 bases: TGTGCCTGCCAGGGAGAGAATCAGCCCCAGCATTTT. It yields the protein CACQGENQPQHF.

This chain links TRBV27 with TRBJ2-2; TRBD1 is a possible D gene (5 bases). This CDR3 spans 15 amino acids. The germline V gene encodes CDR1 MNHEY and CDR2 SMNVEV (reference sequence). V lost 6 bases, J lost 4 bases, and 15 bases lay in between. CDR3 nucleotides: TGTGCCAGCAGGGAGACAGTCGCTGCCACCGGGGAGCTGTTTTTT. This codes for CASRETVAATGELFF.

This clone was seen once. The chain employs TRBV11-3 and TRBJ1-5; D remains unclear. Between the trimmed V and J ends, which lost 3 bases and 3 bases, there was a span of 12 bases. Germline V gene lookup returns CDR1 SGHNT and CDR2 YENEEA. The CDR3 runs to 15 residues. This CDR3 is CASSFTFPPNQPQHF. The DNA of the CDR3 is TGTGCCAGCAGCTTTACCTTCCCCCCCAATCAGCCCCAGCATTTT.

The J gene is TRBJ2-2, the V gene TRBV9; 10 bases are shared with TRBD2. V shed 4 bases and J 0 bases; nucleotides not matched to a gene: 3. The CDR3 spans 16 residues. Germline CDR1 SGDLS, CDR2 YYNGEE. The CDR3 DNA follows: TGTGCCAGCAGCAAGACTAGCGGGCCGAACACCGGGGAGCTGTTTTTT. Translating gives CASSKTSGPNTGELFF. The full variable domain, with the rest looked up from reference TRBV9 and TRBJ2-2, is DSGVTQTPKHLITATGQRVTLRCSPRSGDLSVYWYQQSLDQGLQFLIQYYNGEERAKGNILERFSAQQFPDLHSELNLSSLELGDSALYFCASSKTSGPNTGELFFGEGSRLTVL.

The chain joins TRBV6-1 to TRBJ1-1; D is uncertain. CDR3 size: 17 residues. The germline V gene has CDR1 MNHNS and CDR2 SASEGT. Trimming shortened V by 2 bases and J by 1 base, and 17 bases separated the two germline ends. CDR3: CASSEPPAGSPNTEAFF. The CDR3 DNA is TGTGCCAGCAGTGAACCCCCCGCGGGCAGCCCGAACACTGAAGCTTTCTTT.

This clone has only one observation. The J gene is TRBJ2-1, the V gene TRBV27; no clear D. Trimming stripped 2 bases from V and 7 bases from J, with 18 bases between. Germline V gene lookup returns CDR1 MNHEY and CDR2 SMNVEV (reference sequence). The CDR3 is 16 amino acids. As DNA, the CDR3 is TGTGCCAGCAGTTTAGGAACAATACAACGAGAGAATGAGCAGTTCTTC. It yields the protein CASSLGTIQRENEQFF.

The rearrangement links TRBV29-1 to TRBJ2-7; 7 nucleotides line up with TRBD1. The CDR3 runs to 18 residues. The V gene's germline CDR1 is SQVTM and CDR2 ANQGSEA. With V trimmed by 5 bases and J by 2 bases, 21 bases remained unmatched. CDR3 in amino acids: CSVRYPQTGPQVTYEQYF. The CDR3 region has the DNA TGCAGCGTTCGATATCCCCAGACAGGGCCCCAGGTTACCTACGAGCAGTACTTC.

The chain is built from TRBV19 and TRBJ2-3; D is unclear. V lost 3 bases, J lost 8 bases, and 12 bases lay in between. The CDR3 has 13 amino acids. The germline V gene has CDR1 LNHDA and CDR2 SQIVND (reference sequence). CDR3 sequence reads: CASSIVGLPTQYF. DNA for the CDR3: TGTGCCAGTAGTATTGTCGGCCTTCCTACGCAGTATTTT.

This clone was detected once. V usage is TRBV27 and J usage is TRBJ2-7, with 10 bases lining up with TRBD1. The V gene end was trimmed by 3 bases and the J gene end by 8 bases; junction bases not matched to a gene: 7. This CDR3 has 14 amino acids. Germline assignment: CDR1 MNHEY and CDR2 SMNVEV (reference sequence). The CDR3 DNA reads as TGTGCCAGCAGTTTCAAAGGACAGGGGGTTCAGCAGTACTTC. Residues: CASSFKGQGVQQYF.

The chain couples TRBV6-5 to TRBJ2-1, with D hard to call. There are 11 residues in the CDR3. V gave up 8 bases and J gave up 3 bases, with 5 bases separating them. Germline CDR1 reads MNHEY; CDR2 reads SVGAGI. Written as DNA, the CDR3 is TGTGCCAGCCAGCTCTACAATGAGCAGTTCTTC. Translated: CASQLYNEQFF.

In the case of this clone: Other nucleotide sequences in the sample specify the same CDR3. The CDR3 region has the DNA TGTGCCAGCAGTTTACGACTAGCGGGGGGCACAGATACGCAGTATTTT. Its protein product is CASSLRLAGGTDTQYF. The chain couples TRBV27 to TRBJ2-3, with TRBD2 matching over 12 bases. The trim removed 2 bases at V and 1 base at J, leaving 1 base unmatched. Germline CDR1 and CDR2: MNHEY and SMNVEV (reference sequence). CDR3 length: 16 amino acids.

The genes are TRBV11-2 and TRBJ2-7, with 7 bases matching TRBD2. Germline lookup yields CDR1 SGHAT and CDR2 FQNNGV. J was trimmed by 2 bases and V by 5 bases; bases with no gene match: 15. This CDR3 is built from 17 residues. The CDR3 region is CASSPPRREMVAYEQYF. CDR3 coding DNA: TGTGCCAGCAGCCCACCTAGGCGGGAGATGGTAGCCTACGAGCAGTACTTC.

This sequence joins TRBV29-1 and TRBJ2-5; 8 bases align to TRBD2. With 7 bases clipped from V and 4 bases from J, the junction kept 8 bases outside the gene matches. Germline-derived CDR1 and CDR2 are SQVTM and ANQGSEA. The CDR3 runs 13 residues. CDR3 DNA: TGCAGCGCGGGGGGGGGTTTCGCAGAGACCCAGTACTTC. This encodes CSAGGGFAETQYF.

The chain carries TRBV27 and TRBJ2-7; 7 nucleotides align to TRBD1. Germline values: CDR1 MNHEY, CDR2 SMNVEV (reference sequence). The length of the CDR3 is 15 residues. The V segment lost 5 bases and the J segment 2 bases; nucleotides outside the gene matches: 9. DNA of the CDR3: TGTGCCAGCAGTCCACAGACAGGGATGACCTACGAGCAGTACTTC. As protein: CASSPQTGMTYEQYF.

The J gene is TRBJ2-7, the V gene TRBV10-3, with D uncertain. The CDR3 spans 9 residues. The germline gives CDR1 ENHRY, CDR2 SYGVKD. Trimming left V 8 bases short and J 7 bases short, with 6 bases between. CDR3 sequence (DNA): TGTGCCATCGGGCAAGAGCAGTACTTC. It specifies CAIGQEQYF.

The chain has TRBV4-1 and TRBJ2-7, with 7 bases matching TRBD2. V was pared by 1 base and J by 2 bases, with 5 bases of the junction left unmatched. This CDR3 has 15 amino acids. CDR1 MGHRA and CDR2 YSYEKL come from the germline V gene. This chain's CDR3 is CASSQGGEGAYEQYF. The DNA for the CDR3 is TGCGCCAGCAGCCAAGGGGGGGAGGGAGCCTACGAGCAGTACTTC.

J is TRBJ2-2 and V is TRBV19, with 14 bases aligning to TRBD2. The V gene end was trimmed by 8 bases and the J gene end by 5 bases; junction bases not matched to a gene: 19. The CDR3 totals 20 residues. Germline CDR1 is LNHDA and CDR2 is SQIVND (reference sequence). The CDR3 is CASSRGLRLAGGMYTGELFF. The DNA of the CDR3 is TGTGCCAGTTCCCGCGGCCTTAGACTAGCGGGAGGGATGTATACCGGGGAGCTGTTTTTT. Together with reference TRBV19 and TRBJ2-2, the CDR3 gives the full variable domain: DGGITQSPKYLFRKEGQNVTLSCEQNLNHDAMYWYRQDPGQGLRLIYYSQIVNDFQKGDIAEGYSVSREKKESFPLTVTSAQKNPTAFYLCASSRGLRLAGGMYTGELFFGEGSRLTVL.

V usage is TRBV7-8 and J usage is TRBJ2-1; 7 nucleotides agree with TRBD2. The germline V gene encodes CDR1 SGHVS and CDR2 FQNEAQ. Germline trimming cut 4 bases from V and 0 bases from J; bases unmatched to any gene: 3. The CDR3 consists of 15 residues. DNA for the CDR3: TGTGCCAGCAGCTCGCGGGAGACCTCCTACAATGAGCAGTTCTTC. Encoded protein: CASSSRETSYNEQFF. The full variable domain, rest sourced from reference TRBV7-8 and TRBJ2-1, is GAGVSQSPRYKVAKRGQDVALRCDPISGHVSLFWYQQALGQGPEFLTYFQNEAQLDKSGLPSDRFFAERPEGSVSTLKIQRTQQEDSAVYLCASSSRETSYNEQFFGPGTRLTVL.

A remark on this clone: One junction end disagrees with the germline gene, perhaps due to a read error. This chain links TRBV7-2 with TRBJ2-1; 12 bases line up with TRBD2. The CDR3 is made up of 15 amino acids. The germline V gene encodes CDR1 SGHTA and CDR2 FQGNSA. CDR3 region: CASSLAGGPTNEQFF. CDR3 nucleotide sequence: TGTGCCAGCAGCCTAGCGGGAGGGCCTACAAATGAGCAGTTCTTC.

The rearrangement joins TRBV19 to TRBJ2-7; TRBD2 aligns across 9 bases. Trimming removed 3 bases from V and 2 bases from J; junction bases left unmatched: 5. There are 15 residues in the CDR3. Germline V gene data show CDR1 as LNHDA and CDR2 as SQIVND (reference sequence). CDR3 in DNA: TGTGCCAGTAGTATCTGGCTAGCGGGGCCCTACGAGCAGTACTTC. Protein sequence: CASSIWLAGPYEQYF.

The V gene is TRBV7-9, the J gene TRBJ2-7, with D perhaps matching TRBD2 (6 bases). The V end lost 8 bases, the J end lost 4 bases, and 12 bases lay between the germline ends. The CDR3 extends over 12 amino acids. Germline lookup yields CDR1 SEHNR and CDR2 FQNEAQ (reference sequence). CDR3 sequence (DNA): TGTGCCAGCTGCTCCGGGACTTACGAGCAGTACTTC. It codes for CASCSGTYEQYF.

V usage is TRBV4-1 and J usage is TRBJ2-2; the D is unclear. Germline lookup yields CDR1 MGHRA and CDR2 YSYEKL. Between the trimmed V and J ends, which lost 4 bases and 7 bases, there was a span of 7 bases. This CDR3 comprises 12 residues. The CDR3 DNA is TGCGCCAGCAGCCCCAAGAACGGGGAGCTGTTTTTT. Amino acids: CASSPKNGELFF.

This chain links TRBV4-3 with TRBJ2-7, with no clear D. Germline V gene lookup returns CDR1 LGHNA and CDR2 YSLEER. This CDR3 is built from 14 residues. Trimming removed 0 bases from V and 3 bases from J, with 9 bases in between. The CDR3 DNA reads as TGCGCCAGCAGCCAAGACGCCAGGAGCTACGAGCAGTACTTC. Translation: CASSQDARSYEQYF.

This clone occurred once. The chain links TRBV27 to TRBJ2-7; tentative D call: TRBD2 (6 bases). Trimming stripped 5 bases from V and 0 bases from J, with 20 bases between. CDR1 and CDR2 from the germline V gene are MNHEY and SMNVEV (reference sequence). This CDR3 has 17 amino acids. CDR3 in amino acids: CASSPQEERASSYEQYF. In DNA form, the CDR3 reads TGTGCCAGCAGTCCCCAGGAAGAGCGGGCAAGCTCCTACGAGCAGTACTTC.

The rearrangement links TRBV11-2 to TRBJ2-3; TRBD2 is a possible D gene (6 bases). CDR1 is SGHAT and CDR2 is FQNNGV in the germline V gene. CDR3 length equals 14 residues. Trimming pared 5 bases from V and 4 bases from J, leaving 13 bases between. The DNA for the CDR3 is TGTGCCAGCAGCAAGACTAGTTTGTCAGATACGCAGTATTTT. Encoded protein: CASSKTSLSDTQYF.

The chain combines TRBV7-2 with TRBJ2-3; no clear D gene. Trimming took off 2 bases at V and 3 bases at J, with 6 bases between the two ends. CDR3 length: 13 amino acids. Per germline, CDR1 SGHTA and CDR2 FQGNSA. CDR3: CASSLSSTDTQYF. CDR3 bases: TGTGCCAGCAGCTTATCCTCTACAGATACGCAGTATTTT.

The gene calls are TRBV7-9 and TRBJ1-2; 7 bases fit TRBD1. The ends lost 6 bases at V and 5 bases at J; junction bases unmatched: 9. The CDR3 spans 14 residues. From germline, CDR1 is SEHNR and CDR2 FQNEAQ (reference sequence). The CDR3 region has the DNA TGTGCCAGCAGTCCATCCGGGACAGATTATGGCTACACCTTC. Amino acids: CASSPSGTDYGYTF.

This chain connects TRBV9 to TRBJ2-7; TRBD2 is a possible D gene (6 bases). The CDR3 has 14 residues. V dropped 0 bases and J dropped 5 bases, with 12 bases sitting between them. The germline V gene encodes CDR1 SGDLS and CDR2 YYNGEE. In DNA form, the CDR3 reads TGTGCCAGCAGCGTAGACGGGAGCGGCAACGAGCAGTACTTC. This encodes CASSVDGSGNEQYF.

In regard to this clone: The same CDR3 can be traced to other DNA sequences in this sample. V gene TRBV30 combines with J gene TRBJ1-1; the D is unclear. Trimming cost V 0 bases and J 4 bases, with 9 bases left between them. This CDR3 has 13 residues. Germline V lookup: CDR1 GTSNPN, CDR2 SVGIG (reference sequence). The CDR3 is CAWSVTTGTEAFF. The CDR3 bases are TGTGCCTGGAGTGTAACTACTGGCACTGAAGCTTTCTTT.

Concerning this clone itself: The sample holds other DNA sequences that translate to the same CDR3. V is TRBV9 and J is TRBJ2-5; D is unresolved. V was trimmed by 3 bases and J by 0 bases, leaving 3 bases between them. Germline values: CDR1 SGDLS, CDR2 YYNGEE. CDR3 size: 12 residues. CDR3 sequence reads: CASSGHQETQYF. In DNA form, the CDR3 reads TGTGCCAGCAGCGGACACCAAGAGACCCAGTACTTC.

The chain carries TRBV9 and TRBJ2-7; no firm D call. The V gene's germline CDR1 is SGDLS and CDR2 YYNGEE. The CDR3 is 13 amino acids. Deletions cut 3 bases from V and 5 bases from J, with 12 bases between. In DNA form, the CDR3 reads TGTGCCAGCAGCGGCGGCAGGTTGGACGAGCAGTACTTC. This gives the protein CASSGGRLDEQYF.